This T cell receptor beta chain stems from a study of shared clonotypes between healthy human individuals. Study results and limitations: Among the subsets, naive ones generally showed larger estimated richness than memory ones. Some naive CD4 clonotypes, 5% to 5.5%, turned up in common across a handful of donors.

CDR3 length: 14 residues. The germline gives CDR1 SGHNT, CDR2 YYREEE (reference sequence). V was trimmed by 4 bases and J by 5 bases, leaving 15 bases between them. Assay: immunoSEQ multiplex PCR; the TCRdb copy retains only in-frame clones and omits some. The data contain 950,000 to 1,100,000 clones, about 76% of them singletons. In this sample, this clone turned up a few times. Its antigen remains unidentified. Sequenced sample: memory CD4+ T cells sorted from blood. Subset defined: CD45RA-negative fraction. The genes are TRBV5-4 and TRBJ2-5; D gene uncertain. The clonotype was recovered from a man aged 18 to 30 in good health. The CDR3 nucleotides are TGTGCCAGCAGCCCCCGGATGGGTGTGGAGACCCAGTACTTC. Amino acids: CASSPRMGVETQYF.